This passage covers 27 T cell receptor beta chains from one sample sequenced in a study of blood T cell repertoires in COVID-19. TCRdb's table, derived via immunoSEQ multiplex PCR, lists solely in-frame clones and lacks some. This sample has around 220,000 clones, with 70% to 90% found just once. Input material: peripheral blood. The origin of the receptors is a woman aged 40 to 50 who had recovered from COVID-19.

This chain uses TRBV5-1 with TRBJ2-1, with 11 nucleotides matching TRBD2. The CDR3 totals 16 residues. Germline CDR1 reads SGHRS; CDR2 reads YFSETQ. Trimming cost V 1 base and J 4 bases; bases outside gene matches: 4. CDR3 bases: TGCGCCAGCAGCTTGACTAGCGGGGGCCGGTACAATGAGCAGTTCTTC. It translates to CASSLTSGGRYNEQFF.

The J gene is TRBJ2-4, the V gene TRBV28, with D perhaps matching TRBD2 (6 bases). Germline V gene data show CDR1 as MDHEN and CDR2 as SYDVKM. The CDR3 has 16 amino acids. V was shortened by 7 bases and J by 0 bases, with 16 bases between the two germline ends. In DNA, the CDR3 is TGTGCCAGCACCCCAGCGGAGGGGTTAGCCAAAAACATTCAGTACTTC. It translates to CASTPAEGLAKNIQYF.

The V gene is TRBV28, the J gene TRBJ1-2; weak D call: TRBD1 (5 bases). Germline V CDR1 and CDR2: MDHEN, SYDVKM. Trimming removed 5 bases at V and 4 bases at J, with 11 bases between. This CDR3 is 13 amino acids long. The CDR3 DNA reads as TGTGCCAGCAGTCCTTGGGGCGGCTATGGCTACACCTTC. Residues: CASSPWGGYGYTF.

This chain joins TRBV5-6 and TRBJ2-1; 7 bases map to TRBD1. The ends lost 4 bases at V and 3 bases at J; junction bases unmatched: 16. Germline V CDR1 and CDR2: SGHDT, YYEEEE. The CDR3 has 18 amino acids. The CDR3 bases are TGTGCCAGCAGCCCAAAATTTGACAGGGAAGGGAACTACAATGAGCAGTTCTTC. It specifies CASSPKFDREGNYNEQFF. The full variable domain, in which reference TRBV5-6 and TRBJ2-1 provide the parts outside the CDR3, is DAGVTQSPTHLIKTRGQQVTLRCSPKSGHDTVSWYQQALGQGPQFIFQYYEEEERQRGNFPDRFSGHQFPNYSSELNVNALLLGDSALYLCASSPKFDREGNYNEQFFGPGTRLTVL.

This clone was counted once. This chain uses TRBV28 with TRBJ2-3; 10 bases agree with TRBD2. The CDR3 runs to 15 residues. Per germline, CDR1 MDHEN and CDR2 SYDVKM. The V segment lost 5 bases and the J segment 1 base; nucleotides outside the gene matches: 3. The CDR3 nucleotides read TGTGCCAGCAGTCCCGGGACTAGCGGCACAGATACGCAGTATTTT. It codes for CASSPGTSGTDTQYF.

This chain uses TRBV7-9 with TRBJ2-2, with D perhaps matching TRBD1 (8 bases). This CDR3 comprises 15 residues. Per the germline V gene, CDR1 is SEHNR and CDR2 is FQNEAQ (reference sequence). Trimming left V 5 bases short and J 7 bases short, with 17 bases between. For the CDR3, the DNA is TGTGCCAGCAGCCGAGCGGGACAGGCGGGCGGGGAGCTGTTTTTT. It codes for CASSRAGQAGGELFF.

This clone appeared a few times. The rearrangement links TRBV2 to TRBJ1-5, with D maybe TRBD1 (6 bases). CDR1 and CDR2 from the germline V gene are SNHLY and FYNNEI. Trimming took off 6 bases at V and 2 bases at J, with 14 bases between the two ends. CDR3 length: 15 amino acids. The CDR3 loop reads CASREQGGGNQPQHF. The DNA for the CDR3 is TGTGCCAGCAGGGAACAGGGTGGGGGCAATCAGCCCCAGCATTTT.

This chain connects TRBV7-3 to TRBJ2-6; 13 nucleotides agree with TRBD2. The junction had 5 bases not matched to a gene; V was cut back by 5 bases and J by 4 bases. Germline V lookup: CDR1 SGHTA, CDR2 FQGTGA. The CDR3 has 17 residues. CDR3 amino acids: CASSRTSGSSGANVLTF. CDR3 DNA: TGTGCCAGCAGCCGGACTAGCGGGAGTTCCGGGGCCAACGTCCTGACTTTC.

The rearrangement joins TRBV18 to TRBJ1-2; TRBD1 matches 8 bases. Germline values: CDR1 KGHSH, CDR2 LQKENI. This CDR3 is built from 14 residues. The V segment lost 1 base and the J segment 8 bases; nucleotides outside the gene matches: 6. Written as DNA, the CDR3 is TGTGCCAGCTCACCACTGGACAGGGTAGGAGGCTACACCTTC. This codes for CASSPLDRVGGYTF.

The chain employs TRBV7-2 and TRBJ2-5, with 9 bases matching TRBD2. V was clipped by 6 bases and J by 2 bases; unmatched bases: 10. CDR1 is SGHTA, CDR2 FQGNSA, per germline. The CDR3 is 16 amino acids. The CDR3 DNA reads TGTGCCAGCAGGATTCCTAGCGGGGTGCCTCAAGAGACCCAGTACTTC. Its protein product is CASRIPSGVPQETQYF. Using reference TRBV7-2 and TRBJ2-5 for the parts outside the CDR3, the full variable domain is GAGVSQSPSNKVTEKGKDVELRCDPISGHTALYWYRQSLGQGLEFLIYFQGNSAPDKSGLPSDRFSAERTGGSVSTLTIQRTQQEDSAVYLCASRIPSGVPQETQYFGPGTRLLVL.

This sequence joins TRBV5-1 and TRBJ2-3; a weak D match, TRBD1 (6 bases). CDR3 length: 14 residues. The V end was cut by 0 bases, the J end by 4 bases, with 9 bases between. CDR1 is SGHRS and CDR2 is YFSETQ in the germline V gene. The DNA of the CDR3 is TGCGCCAGCAGCTTGGGGCAGGGGCCAGATACGCAGTATTTT. Its protein is CASSLGQGPDTQYF.

The rearrangement joins TRBV5-5 to TRBJ1-2; D is uncertain. CDR1 and CDR2 from the germline V gene are SGHKS and YYEKEE (reference sequence). Between the trimmed V and J ends, which lost 4 bases and 0 bases, there was a span of 10 bases. The CDR3 sequence is 14 residues long. The CDR3 DNA sequence: TGTGCCAGCAGCCCGCGACTGTCTAACTATGGCTACACCTTC. Protein: CASSPRLSNYGYTF.

This chain uses TRBV19 with TRBJ2-6; D is possibly TRBD1 (5 bases). The germline V gene encodes CDR1 LNHDA and CDR2 SQIVND (reference sequence). V lost 4 bases and J lost 2, with 9 bases in between. The CDR3 totals 15 residues. The CDR3 reads CASSTRTTGANVLTF. DNA for the CDR3: TGTGCCAGTAGTACGAGGACAACTGGGGCCAACGTCCTGACTTTC.

This clone appeared a single time. This sequence joins TRBV4-3 and TRBJ1-2, with 8 bases lining up with TRBD1. Germline loops: CDR1 LGHNA, CDR2 YSLEER. The junction had 11 bases not matched to a gene; V was cut back by 4 bases and J by 7 bases. This CDR3 is built from 15 residues. This CDR3 reads CASSRLTGDIGGYTF. CDR3 sequence (DNA): TGCGCCAGCAGCCGCCTGACAGGGGATATCGGTGGCTACACCTTC.

This sequence joins TRBV10-3 and TRBJ2-7; TRBD2 aligns across 8 bases. The CDR3 has 17 amino acids. J was trimmed by 0 bases and V by 4 bases; bases with no gene match: 11. In germline, CDR1 is ENHRY, CDR2 SYGVKD. CDR3 in amino acids: CAISAGTSTPRSYEQYF. In DNA, the CDR3 is TGTGCCATCAGTGCCGGGACTAGTACCCCTCGCTCCTACGAGCAGTACTTC.

J is TRBJ2-1 and V is TRBV7-3, with a possible D match to TRBD1 (6 bases). Germline V gives CDR1 SGHTA, CDR2 FQGTGA. CDR3 length: 15 amino acids. The V end lost 5 bases, the J end lost 5 bases, and 16 bases lay between the germline ends. CDR3 nucleotides: TGTGCCAGCAGCCCCGGGCAGGGGAGAGACAATGAGCAGTTCTTC. As protein: CASSPGQGRDNEQFF.

The chain combines TRBV6-2 or TRBV6-3 with TRBJ2-7, with D unresolved. Germline CDR1 is MNHEY and CDR2 is SVGEGT. This CDR3 has 13 residues. The V gene lost 5 bases and the J gene lost 2 bases, with 10 bases spanning the gap. CDR3 DNA sequence: TGTGCCAGCAGTCGAGCCCCGACCTACGAGCAGTACTTC. This codes for CASSRAPTYEQYF.

The J gene is TRBJ1-1, the V gene TRBV7-9, with 8 bases lining up with TRBD1. Germline lookup yields CDR1 SEHNR and CDR2 FQNEAQ (reference sequence). V trimming: 2 bases; J trimming: 1 base; junction bases outside the gene matches: 3. The CDR3 is made up of 15 amino acids. The CDR3 sequence is CASSLFTGGNTEAFF. CDR3 nucleotide sequence: TGTGCCAGCAGCTTATTTACAGGGGGGAACACTGAAGCTTTCTTT. Together with reference TRBV7-9 and TRBJ1-1, the CDR3 gives the full variable domain: DTGVSQNPRHKITKRGQNVTFRCDPISEHNRLYWYRQTLGQGPEFLTYFQNEAQLEKSRLLSDRFSAERPKGSFSTLEIQRTEQGDSAMYLCASSLFTGGNTEAFFGQGTRLTVV.

This rearrangement joins TRBV6-5 to TRBJ1-6; D is unresolved. Looked up from germline, CDR1 is MNHEY and CDR2 is SVGAGI. This CDR3 has 15 amino acids. With 0 bases removed from V and 6 bases from J, the gap between germline ends came to 9 bases. CDR3 nucleotide sequence: TGTGCCAGCAGTTACTCGACTGGCGGTAATTCACCCCTCCACTTT. Its translation: CASSYSTGGNSPLHF.

The J gene is TRBJ1-5, the V gene TRBV24-1; D is unresolved. V gave up 3 bases and J gave up 9 bases, with 8 bases separating them. The CDR3 has 12 amino acids. Germline-derived CDR1 and CDR2 are KGHDR and SFDVKD. CDR3 sequence: CATSDPPGPQHF. In nucleotides, the CDR3 is TGTGCCACCAGTGATCCCCCGGGGCCCCAGCATTTT.

The chain has TRBV5-5 and TRBJ2-2, with 8 bases lining up with TRBD2. This CDR3 has 15 amino acids. V lost 2 bases, J lost 1 base, and 1 base stayed unmatched. Germline V gene data show CDR1 as SGHKS and CDR2 as YYEKEE (reference sequence). CDR3 sequence (DNA): TGTGCCAGCAGCTTTCTAGCGGGGAACACCGGGGAGCTGTTTTTT. It yields the protein CASSFLAGNTGELFF.

The chain uses TRBV19 and TRBJ2-1; TRBD2 is a possible D gene (6 bases). The CDR3 loop spans 18 amino acids. V was shortened by 4 bases and J by 4 bases, with 23 bases between the two germline ends. Per germline, CDR1 LNHDA and CDR2 SQIVND (reference sequence). CDR3 bases: TGTGCCAGTAGTACTGAAAAGACTGGAGGGGTCGGGTACAATGAGCAGTTCTTC. Translated, it gives CASSTEKTGGVGYNEQFF. The whole variable domain, remainder taken from reference TRBV19 and TRBJ2-1, is DGGITQSPKYLFRKEGQNVTLSCEQNLNHDAMYWYRQDPGQGLRLIYYSQIVNDFQKGDIAEGYSVSREKKESFPLTVTSAQKNPTAFYLCASSTEKTGGVGYNEQFFGPGTRLTVL.

This clone showed up just once. An end of the junction differs from the germline gene, which may be a read error. This rearrangement joins TRBV7-2 to TRBJ2-7, with 9 bases identical to TRBD1. Germline V CDR1 and CDR2: SGHTA, FQGNSA. The CDR3 contains 15 residues. CDR3 sequence (DNA): TGTGCCAGCAGATTAGGGGACAGGGACTCCTACGAGCAGTACTTC. Translation: CASRLGDRDSYEQYF. The variable domain in full, with the rest retrieved from reference TRBV7-2 and TRBJ2-7, is GAGVSQSPSNKVTEKGKDVELRCDPISGHTALYWYRQSLGQGLEFLIYFQGNSAPDKSGLPSDRFSAERTGGSVSTLTIQRTQQEDSAVYLCASRLGDRDSYEQYFGPGTRLTVT.

The chain carries TRBV5-1 and TRBJ2-7; 10 bases are shared with TRBD1. The CDR3 has 15 amino acids. The germline V gene has CDR1 SGHRS and CDR2 YFSETQ. V trimming: 0 bases; J trimming: 3 bases; junction bases outside the gene matches: 3. The CDR3 sequence is CASSLAGQGYYEQYF. The CDR3 bases are TGCGCCAGCAGCTTGGCGGGACAGGGGTACTACGAGCAGTACTTC.

The chain uses TRBV9 and TRBJ2-1; D remains unclear. Germline V gene data show CDR1 as SGDLS and CDR2 as YYNGEE. V was trimmed by 0 bases and J by 5 bases, leaving 9 bases between them. The CDR3 consists of 14 residues. CDR3 region: CASSVGGQNNEQFF. The CDR3 nucleotides read TGTGCCAGCAGCGTAGGAGGCCAAAACAATGAGCAGTTCTTC. Together with reference TRBV9 and TRBJ2-1, the CDR3 gives the full variable domain: DSGVTQTPKHLITATGQRVTLRCSPRSGDLSVYWYQQSLDQGLQFLIQYYNGEERAKGNILERFSAQQFPDLHSELNLSSLELGDSALYFCASSVGGQNNEQFFGPGTRLTVL.

The genes are TRBV9 and TRBJ2-3, with D possibly TRBD1 on 5 matching bases. Germline loops: CDR1 SGDLS, CDR2 YYNGEE. V lost 0 bases and J lost 5, with 13 bases in between. The CDR3 runs 15 residues. CDR3 DNA sequence: TGTGCCAGCAGCGTAGGGACACCGGTCGTAGATACGCAGTATTTT. Residues: CASSVGTPVVDTQYF. The variable domain in full, completed from reference TRBV9 and TRBJ2-3, reads DSGVTQTPKHLITATGQRVTLRCSPRSGDLSVYWYQQSLDQGLQFLIQYYNGEERAKGNILERFSAQQFPDLHSELNLSSLELGDSALYFCASSVGTPVVDTQYFGPGTRLTVL.

V usage is TRBV24-1 and J usage is TRBJ2-5; 8 bases map to TRBD1. V lost 7 bases, J lost 5 bases, and 8 bases stayed unmatched. Per germline, CDR1 KGHDR and CDR2 SFDVKD. The CDR3 contains 14 residues. CDR3 DNA: TGTGCCACCAGGGAGTCAGGGGGCGGGGAGACCCAGTACTTC. This sequence encodes CATRESGGGETQYF.